This entry is about one TCR beta chain. This sample is drawn from a study of cytomegalovirus exposure and HLA in healthy donors. The PCR used 60 Vbeta and 13 Jbeta primers. Some clones are missing from TCRdb's copy, which holds only in-frame ones; the method was immunoSEQ multiplex PCR. The sample consists of approximately 120,000 clones, around four fifths of them appearing once. The CDR3 extends over 13 amino acids. The V end lost 1 base, the J end lost 11 bases, and 14 bases lay between the germline ends. The germline V gene encodes CDR1 SEHNR and CDR2 FQNEAQ (reference sequence). The J gene is TRBJ1-2, the V gene TRBV7-9; D uncertain. Sequencing input: PBMCs. This TCR was recovered from a man aged 18 to 30 in good health and CMV-seropositive. Here the CDR3 reads CASSLGEQTNYTF. The CDR3 DNA is TGTGCCAGCAGCTTAGGAGAACAGACGAATTACACCTTC. The complete variable domain, with remaining parts taken from reference TRBV7-9 and TRBJ1-2, reads DTGVSQNPRHKITKRGQNVTFRCDPISEHNRLYWYRQTLGQGPEFLTYFQNEAQLEKSRLLSDRFSAERPKGSFSTLEIQRTEQGDSAMYLCASSLGEQTNYTFGSGTRLTVV.